This T cell receptor beta chain was identified in a study of cytotoxic CD8 clonotypes in ibrutinib-treated CLL. About the research overall: The study included some 10 relapsed/refractory and 15 treatment-naive patients; 17 to 18 had IGHV unmutated disease. Complete response was seen in 2 patients and partial in approximately 25; about twelve progressed and around 14 stayed remitted after a median 68 months.

This clone came up a few times. CDR1 and CDR2 from the germline V gene are SGHAT and FQNNGV. This CDR3 comprises 13 residues. V trimming: 8 bases; J trimming: 2 bases; junction bases outside the gene matches: 5. Measured with immunoSEQ multiplex PCR; TCRdb has only the in-frame clones, and not every one. The sample has 150,000 or so clones; 80% to 90% are singletons. This rearrangement joins TRBV11-2 to TRBJ1-1; TRBD1 matches at 7 bases. The TCR was taken from a human donor with chronic lymphocytic leukemia. This specimen consisted of PBMCs, obtained after 24 months of ibrutinib treatment. CDR3 in amino acids: CASRQGANTEAFF. Written as DNA, the CDR3 is TGTGCCAGCCGACAGGGTGCTAACACTGAAGCTTTCTTT.